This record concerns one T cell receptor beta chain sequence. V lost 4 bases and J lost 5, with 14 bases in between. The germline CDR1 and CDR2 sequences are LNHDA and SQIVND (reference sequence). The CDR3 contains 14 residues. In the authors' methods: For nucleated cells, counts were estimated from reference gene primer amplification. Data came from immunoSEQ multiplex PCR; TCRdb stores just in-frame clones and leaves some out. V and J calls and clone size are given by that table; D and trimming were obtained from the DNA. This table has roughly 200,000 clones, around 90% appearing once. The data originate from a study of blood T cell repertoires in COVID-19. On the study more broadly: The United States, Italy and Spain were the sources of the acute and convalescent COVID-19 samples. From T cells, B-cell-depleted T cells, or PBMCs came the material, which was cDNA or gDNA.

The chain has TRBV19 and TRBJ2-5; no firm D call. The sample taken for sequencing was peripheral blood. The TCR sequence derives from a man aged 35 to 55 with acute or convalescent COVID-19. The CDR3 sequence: CASSSSYSSETQYF. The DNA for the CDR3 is TGTGCCAGTAGTAGTAGTTACTCAAGCGAGACCCAGTACTTC.